This T cell receptor (beta chain) appears in the sequencing data of a study of read filtering for tumor transcriptome and immune sequencing. The V gene's germline CDR1 is LNHDA and CDR2 SQIVND (reference sequence). V dropped 3 bases and J dropped 4 bases, with 12 bases sitting between them. There are 14 residues in the CDR3. From roughly 400 ng of RNA, a library with molecular barcoded alpha/delta and beta/gamma adaptors was made. TCRdb reanalysed the reads using MiXCR and keeps one entry per CDR3 protein. Among 100,000 to 150,000 distinct CDR3 sequences listed, roughly an eighth were seen once. This clonotype was observed a handful of times.

V gene TRBV19 combines with J gene TRBJ2-5, with D perhaps TRBD2 (5 bases). Material: a population of CD138-negative cells sorted from bone marrow. The source is a donor at least 40 years old with multiple myeloma. The chain's CDR3 is CASSIVLASETQYF. The DNA for the CDR3 is TGTGCCAGTAGTATCGTCCTAGCATCAGAGACCCAGTACTTC.